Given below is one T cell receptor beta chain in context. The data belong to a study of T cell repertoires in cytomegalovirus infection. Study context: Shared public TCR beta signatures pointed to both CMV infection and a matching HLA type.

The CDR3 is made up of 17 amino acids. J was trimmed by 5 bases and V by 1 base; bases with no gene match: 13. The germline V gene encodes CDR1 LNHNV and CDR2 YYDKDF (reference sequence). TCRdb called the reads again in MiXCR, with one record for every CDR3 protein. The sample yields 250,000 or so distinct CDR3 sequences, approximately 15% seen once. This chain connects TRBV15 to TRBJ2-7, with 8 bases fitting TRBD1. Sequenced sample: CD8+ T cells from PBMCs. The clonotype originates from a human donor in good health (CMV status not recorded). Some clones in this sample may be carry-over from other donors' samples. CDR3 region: CATSRAMGTGTSNEQYF. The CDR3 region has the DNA TGTGCCACCAGCAGAGCCATGGGGACAGGAACGTCTAACGAGCAGTACTTC.